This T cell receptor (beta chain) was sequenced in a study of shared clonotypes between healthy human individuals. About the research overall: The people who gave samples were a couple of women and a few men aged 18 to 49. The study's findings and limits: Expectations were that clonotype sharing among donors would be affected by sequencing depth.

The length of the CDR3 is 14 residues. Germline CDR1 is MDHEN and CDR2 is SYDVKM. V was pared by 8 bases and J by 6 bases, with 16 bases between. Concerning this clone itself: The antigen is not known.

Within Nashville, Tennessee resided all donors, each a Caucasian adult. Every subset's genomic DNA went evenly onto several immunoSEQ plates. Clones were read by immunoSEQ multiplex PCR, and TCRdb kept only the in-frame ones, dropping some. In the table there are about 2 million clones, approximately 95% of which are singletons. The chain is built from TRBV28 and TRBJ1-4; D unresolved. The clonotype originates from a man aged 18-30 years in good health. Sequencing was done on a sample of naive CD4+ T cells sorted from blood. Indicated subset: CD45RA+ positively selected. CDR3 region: CASSSRGRDEKLFF. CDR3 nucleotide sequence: TGTGCCAGCTCTTCACGAGGGCGAGATGAAAAACTGTTTTTT.